A single sample gave rise to the 10 T cell receptor beta chains below, sequenced in a study of PD-L1 blockade in urothelial cancer. The assay was immunoSEQ multiplex PCR, and TCRdb's table has in-frame clones only and misses some. The sample shows around 120,000 clones, about 85% of them seen only once. The source material was PBMCs, sampled around atezolizumab (anti-PD-L1) treatment. Receptor source: a middle-aged man with urothelial cancer.

The rearrangement links TRBV5-4 to TRBJ1-2; the D gene is possibly TRBD1 (5 bases). The length of the CDR3 is 15 residues. Trimming removed 2 bases from V and 7 bases from J, with 18 bases in between. Germline V gives CDR1 SGHNT, CDR2 YYREEE (reference sequence). CDR3: CASSFGQGTPGGYTF. The CDR3 DNA reads TGTGCCAGCAGCTTCGGGCAGGGCACCCCAGGTGGCTACACCTTC.

V gene TRBV29-1 combines with J gene TRBJ2-7, with 8 bases identical to TRBD1. CDR3 length: 15 amino acids. With 7 bases clipped from V and 3 bases from J, the junction kept 14 bases outside the gene matches. Looked up from germline, CDR1 is SQVTM and CDR2 is ANQGSEA. CDR3 DNA: TGCAGCGCAAATGTGGGACAGGTGAAACACTACGAGCAGTACTTC. Translation gives CSANVGQVKHYEQYF.

J is TRBJ2-6 and V is TRBV6-1; D not certain. Germline CDR1 and CDR2: MNHNS and SASEGT. V lost 2 bases to trimming and J lost 3 bases, with 11 bases between them. The CDR3 spans 16 residues. CDR3 amino acids: CASSESWRGGANVLTF. CDR3 nucleotides: TGTGCCAGCAGTGAAAGTTGGAGAGGTGGGGCCAACGTCCTGACTTTC.

The table lists this clone with a count of one. The chain recombines TRBV30 with TRBJ1-2, with D perhaps TRBD1 (6 bases). In germline, CDR1 is GTSNPN, CDR2 SVGIG (reference sequence). The CDR3 extends over 13 amino acids. The germline V and J ends were trimmed by 0 bases and 8 bases, with 13 bases remaining between them. CDR3: CAWSVLGGGGYTF. For the CDR3, the DNA is TGTGCCTGGAGTGTATTAGGGGGTGGGGGCTACACCTTC. Based on the CDR3 plus reference TRBV30 and TRBJ1-2, the full variable domain is SQTIHQWPATLVQPVGSPLSLECTVEGTSNPNLYWYRQAAGRGLQLLFYSVGIGQISSEVPQNLSASRPQDRQFILSSKKLLLSDSGFYLCAWSVLGGGGYTFGSGTRLTVV.

The DNA of the CDR3 is TGTGCCAGCAGCTTGGCGGACAGGTCAAACATTCAGTACTTC. It is translated as CASSLADRSNIQYF. The chain carries TRBV5-4 and TRBJ2-4, with 7 bases matching TRBD1. CDR3 length: 14 amino acids. The germline V gene has CDR1 SGHNT and CDR2 YYREEE (reference sequence). J lost 6 bases, V lost 0 bases, and 3 bases had no gene match. The complete variable domain, with remaining parts taken from reference TRBV5-4 and TRBJ2-4, reads ETGVTQSPTHLIKTRGQQVTLRCSSQSGHNTVSWYQQALGQGPQFIFQYYREEENGRGNFPPRFSGLQFPNYSSELNVNALELDDSALYLCASSLADRSNIQYFGAGTRLSVL.

The rearrangement joins TRBV5-1 to TRBJ1-2; 9 nucleotides match TRBD1. The J segment lost 2 bases and the V segment lost 5 bases, leaving 4 bases of the junction unmatched. The CDR3 is 14 amino acids. Germline V gives CDR1 SGHRS, CDR2 YFSETQ. The CDR3 DNA sequence: TGCGCCAGCAGGTGGACAGGGGACAACTATGGCTACACCTTC. It specifies CASRWTGDNYGYTF. Variable domain in full (rest from reference TRBV5-1 and TRBJ1-2): KAGVTQTPRYLIKTRGQQVTLSCSPISGHRSVSWYQQTPGQGLQFLFEYFSETQRNKGNFPGRFSGRQFSNSRSEMNVSTLELGDSALYLCASRWTGDNYGYTFGSGTRLTVV.

This clone was counted once. The rearrangement uses TRBV10-3 and TRBJ1-3, with TRBD1 matching over 9 bases. CDR3 length: 14 amino acids. CDR1 is ENHRY and CDR2 is SYGVKD in the germline V gene. Trimming removed 8 bases from V and 4 bases from J; junction bases left unmatched: 6. The CDR3 sequence: CAIGTGSTGNTIYF. In DNA form, the CDR3 reads TGTGCCATCGGGACAGGGAGCACCGGAAACACCATATATTTT.

Turning to this clone: The DNA is left out, because the CDR3 cannot be placed on it with certainty; the CDR3 is given as TCRdb lists it. The chain has TRBV7-9 and TRBJ2-1; the tabulated D call, TRBD2, remains unverified against the DNA. The CDR3 region is 14 residues in length, termini included. CDR1 and CDR2 from the germline V gene are SEHNR and FQNEAQ (reference sequence). The CDR3 is CASSPWASGSSVFF.

The V gene is TRBV21-1, the J gene TRBJ2-7; TRBD1 is the table's D call, not checked against the DNA. TRBV21-1 is annotated as a pseudogene. This CDR3 is built from 13 residues. In DNA form, the CDR3 reads TGTGCCAGCAACTGGACCCAGGGCTACGAGCAGTACTTC. Its translation is CASNWTQGYEQYF.

The genes are TRBV6-5 and TRBJ2-1; weak D call: TRBD2 (5 bases). This CDR3 comprises 12 residues. CDR1 is MNHEY and CDR2 is SVGAGI in the germline V gene. V lost 6 bases and J lost 10, with 13 bases in between. CDR3 in amino acids: CASRSSELEQFF. CDR3 DNA sequence: TGTGCCAGCAGAAGTAGCGAATTGGAGCAGTTCTTC.